The entry below gives a single T cell receptor beta chain sequence along with its context. The data belong to a study of blood T cell repertoires in COVID-19. Study background: Samples representing acute and convalescent COVID-19 were sourced from the United States, Italy and Spain. In each case, the material was cDNA or gDNA derived from T cells, B-cell-depleted T cells, or PBMCs.

V was clipped by 5 bases and J by 8 bases, with 17 bases between them. Germline values: CDR1 SGHTA, CDR2 FQGNSA. This CDR3 spans 14 amino acids. Study processing details: Amplification of reference gene primers provided the estimated nucleated cell counts. Generated by immunoSEQ multiplex PCR, the TCRdb table keeps only in-frame clones and is missing some. That table furnishes V, J and clone size, whereas the DNA furnished D and trimming. The table lists some 53,000 clones, roughly 89% of them singletons. This sequence originates from a man aged 60 to 75 with active COVID-19. Sequenced input: peripheral blood. The rearrangement joins TRBV7-2 to TRBJ2-3; the D is unclear. CDR3 protein: CASSLTAPQPTQYF. CDR3 in DNA: TGTGCCAGCAGCCTAACCGCCCCACAGCCTACGCAGTATTTT.